A single sample gave rise to the 27 T cell receptor beta chains below, sequenced in a study of regulatory T cells in long-lasting Graves disease. CDR3 regions were amplified by Arm-PCR using iRepertoire HTBI primers to build TCR beta libraries. TCRdb redid the calling of the multiplex PCR reads with MiXCR, one entry per CDR3 protein. The sample includes 450,000 to 600,000 distinct CDR3 sequences, 15% to 20% of them seen just once. Time point of the sample: newly diagnosed GD, antithyroid drugs for less than 3 months. The TCR library was made from RNA extracted from PBMCs. This sample also appeared in a second study, on T cells in Graves' hyperthyroidism and ophthalmopathy.

Sequences were derived from peripheral blood mononuclear cells (PBMCs), sampled at new diagnosis, from a patient treated with antithyroid drugs. These receptors were obtained from a man aged 40-49 years with Graves disease.

This clonotype was seen many times. The chain uses TRBV5-6 and TRBJ2-1; 7 nucleotides line up with TRBD2. This CDR3 has 17 residues. Trimming removed 8 bases from V and 0 bases from J; junction bases left unmatched: 14. Per the germline V gene, CDR1 is SGHDT and CDR2 is YYEEEE. CDR3 nucleotides: TGTGCCAGTACCCATTCAGGGCGGGGGAGCTCCTACAATGAGCAGTTCTTC. It is translated as CASTHSGRGSSYNEQFF.

This clonotype has ten or more counts. This chain connects TRBV3-1 to TRBJ2-7; the D is unclear. Trimming left V 1 base short and J 4 bases short, with 8 bases between. Germline V lookup: CDR1 LGHDT, CDR2 YNNKEL (reference sequence). The CDR3 consists of 13 residues. The CDR3, as DNA: TGTGCCAGCAGCCAAGCGGGTGGGTACGAGCAGTACTTC. This sequence encodes CASSQAGGYEQYF.

This clonotype appeared a few times. The chain uses TRBV10-3 and TRBJ1-1; no reliable D call. CDR3 length: 16 amino acids. Trimming removed 0 bases at V and 5 bases at J, with 16 bases between. Germline-derived CDR1 and CDR2 are ENHRY and SYGVKD. Written as DNA, the CDR3 is TGTGCCATCAGTGAGTCGATGCAAGGTCTTCAGACTGAAGCTTTCTTT. Translation gives CAISESMQGLQTEAFF.

Points on this clonotype: Only one base separates this from a far larger clonotype, so it likely reflects a read error. V and J are TRBV7-3 and TRBJ2-7; the D gene could be TRBD1 or TRBD2 (5 bases each). The CDR3 extends over 15 amino acids. Germline V CDR1 and CDR2: SGHTA, FQGTGA. The V end lost 2 bases, the J end lost 7 bases, and 18 bases lay between the germline ends. The CDR3 is CASSLEGKGYNEQYF. CDR3 DNA: TGTGCCAGCAGCTTAGAGGGGAAGGGATACAATGAGCAGTACTTC.

This clonotype was observed many times. The chain has TRBV2 and TRBJ2-2; 14 bases match TRBD2. The CDR3 totals 16 residues. Unmatched junction bases numbered 5, after V lost 4 bases and J lost 7 bases. Per the germline V gene, CDR1 is SNHLY and CDR2 is FYNNEI. CDR3 nucleotides: TGTGCCAGCAGTGGGACTAGCGGGAGGTTAGGCGGGGAGCTGTTTTTT. Translating it yields CASSGTSGRLGGELFF. The full variable domain, rest sourced from reference TRBV2 and TRBJ2-2, is EPEVTQTPSHQVTQMGQEVILRCVPISNHLYFYWYRQILGQKVEFLVSFYNNEISEKSEIFDDQFSVERPDGSNFTLKIRSTKLEDSAMYFCASSGTSGRLGGELFFGEGSRLTVL.

There are many counts of this clonotype. The genes are TRBV7-9 and TRBJ2-1, with 9 bases fitting TRBD2. The length of the CDR3 is 17 residues. V was pared by 1 base and J by 0 bases, with 4 bases of the junction left unmatched. Germline-derived CDR1 and CDR2 are SEHNR and FQNEAQ (reference sequence). CDR3 nucleotides: TGTGCCAGCAGCTTAGAACTAGCGGGTAGCTCCTACAATGAGCAGTTCTTC. Translating gives CASSLELAGSSYNEQFF.

V is TRBV28 and J is TRBJ2-3; D gene unclear. The V gene's germline CDR1 is MDHEN and CDR2 SYDVKM. With 10 bases removed from V and 3 bases from J, the gap between germline ends came to 11 bases. The CDR3 is made up of 12 amino acids. The CDR3 sequence is CAIKRGTDTQYF. For the CDR3, the DNA is TGTGCCATAAAAAGAGGAACAGATACGCAGTATTTT. Using reference TRBV28 and TRBJ2-3 for the parts outside the CDR3, the full variable domain is DVKVTQSSRYLVKRTGEKVFLECVQDMDHENMFWYRQDPGLGLRLIYFSYDVKMKEKGDIPEGYSVSREKKERFSLILESASTNQTSMYLCAIKRGTDTQYFGPGTRLTVL.

This clonotype showed up many times. The J gene is TRBJ1-1, the V gene TRBV5-1; D gene ambiguous. This CDR3 contains 15 residues. V was shortened by 0 bases and J by 5 bases, with 14 bases between the two germline ends. Germline CDR1 reads SGHRS; CDR2 reads YFSETQ. CDR3: CASSLGQYMGTEAFF. The CDR3 region has the DNA TGCGCCAGCAGCTTGGGTCAGTACATGGGGACTGAAGCTTTCTTT.

This clonotype has ten or more counts. The rearrangement links TRBV5-6 to TRBJ1-5; D might be TRBD1 (5 bases). This CDR3 region has 14 residues. V lost 4 bases to trimming and J lost 4 bases, with 12 bases between them. From germline, CDR1 is SGHDT and CDR2 YYEEEE. CDR3 sequence reads: CASSAWDGNQPQHF. In nucleotides, the CDR3 is TGTGCCAGCAGCGCCTGGGACGGGAATCAGCCCCAGCATTTT.

This clonotype was detected ten times or more. The V call is TRBV11-2, the J call TRBJ2-5; D unresolved. The CDR3 runs to 14 residues. Trimming pared 1 base from V and 0 bases from J, leaving 6 bases between. Germline-derived CDR1 and CDR2 are SGHAT and FQNNGV. DNA of the CDR3: TGTGCCAGCAGCTTAGTCCCAGACCAAGAGACCCAGTACTTC. Translation: CASSLVPDQETQYF.

The rearrangement uses TRBV20-1 and TRBJ2-1; 13 bases agree with TRBD2. CDR1 and CDR2 (germline): DFQATT, SNEGSKA (reference sequence). The J segment lost 6 bases and the V segment lost 5 bases, leaving 7 bases of the junction unmatched. The CDR3 consists of 15 residues. CDR3: CSAPGLAGSPNEQFF. The DNA for the CDR3 is TGCAGTGCTCCGGGACTAGCGGGGAGTCCCAATGAGCAGTTCTTC.

The J gene is TRBJ2-1, the V gene TRBV6-2 or TRBV6-3; 11 bases fit TRBD2. This CDR3 contains 14 residues. The J segment lost 9 bases and the V segment lost 7 bases, leaving 8 bases of the junction unmatched. Germline V gives CDR1 MNHEY, CDR2 SVGEGT. The CDR3 region is CASKTSGSIGEQFF. The CDR3 DNA reads TGTGCCAGCAAAACTAGCGGGAGTATCGGTGAGCAGTTCTTC.

The sample holds a few counts of this clonotype. CDR3 sequence: CSARPPQGSRDGELFF. Written as DNA, the CDR3 is TGCAGTGCTAGACCACCACAGGGAAGCAGAGACGGGGAGCTGTTTTTT. The chain links TRBV20-1 to TRBJ2-2, with D possibly TRBD1 on 6 matching bases. Trimming pared 2 bases from V and 7 bases from J, leaving 20 bases between. CDR3 length: 16 amino acids. Germline loops: CDR1 DFQATT, CDR2 SNEGSKA (reference sequence).

There are many counts of this clonotype. The V gene is TRBV5-1, the J gene TRBJ2-5, with TRBD1 matching over 7 bases. Germline V gene data show CDR1 as SGHRS and CDR2 as YFSETQ. There are 14 residues in the CDR3. With 4 bases clipped from V and 4 bases from J, the junction kept 7 bases outside the gene matches. The CDR3 DNA reads TGCGCCAGCAGCGGGCCAGGGGGAAGAGAGACCCAGTACTTC. This translates into CASSGPGGRETQYF. The complete variable domain, with remaining parts taken from reference TRBV5-1 and TRBJ2-5, reads KAGVTQTPRYLIKTRGQQVTLSCSPISGHRSVSWYQQTPGQGLQFLFEYFSETQRNKGNFPGRFSGRQFSNSRSEMNVSTLELGDSALYLCASSGPGGRETQYFGPGTRLLVL.

The rearrangement links TRBV7-9 to TRBJ2-5; 13 nucleotides align to TRBD2. Per germline, CDR1 SEHNR and CDR2 FQNEAQ (reference sequence). The CDR3 is 16 amino acids. J gave up 1 base and V 5 bases, and 4 bases lay outside the gene matches. CDR3 loop: CASSGLAGVLQETQYF. CDR3 coding DNA: TGTGCCAGCAGCGGACTAGCGGGAGTTCTCCAAGAGACCCAGTACTTC.

The rearrangement joins TRBV7-8 to TRBJ1-4; 8 bases map to TRBD1. The CDR3 loop spans 13 amino acids. V gave up 6 bases and J gave up 7 bases; unmatched junction bases: 4. Germline assignment: CDR1 SGHVS and CDR2 FQNEAQ. The chain's CDR3 is CASSSGQGEKLFF. In DNA, the CDR3 is TGTGCCAGCAGTAGCGGACAGGGTGAAAAACTGTTTTTT. Together with reference TRBV7-8 and TRBJ1-4, the CDR3 gives the full variable domain: GAGVSQSPRYKVAKRGQDVALRCDPISGHVSLFWYQQALGQGPEFLTYFQNEAQLDKSGLPSDRFFAERPEGSVSTLKIQRTQQEDSAVYLCASSSGQGEKLFFGSGTQLSVL.

This clonotype has a count of ten or more. V gene TRBV7-9 combines with J gene TRBJ2-7, with TRBD1 as a possible D gene (6 bases). The V end lost 1 base, the J end lost 1 base, and 17 bases lay between the germline ends. This CDR3 contains 17 residues. Germline V gives CDR1 SEHNR, CDR2 FQNEAQ (reference sequence). The CDR3 loop is CASSLDGWGLVSYEQYF. The CDR3, as DNA: TGTGCCAGCAGCTTAGATGGCTGGGGGCTCGTATCCTACGAGCAGTACTTC.

At least ten counts were recorded for this clonotype. The chain has TRBV12-3 or TRBV12-4 and TRBJ2-5; D might be TRBD1 (5 bases). Trimming removed 6 bases from V and 5 bases from J, with 16 bases in between. This CDR3 is 14 amino acids long. DNA for the CDR3: TGTGCCAGCAGGGGCGGACACATCTGGGAGACCCAGTACTTC. Protein product: CASRGGHIWETQYF.

The chain is built from TRBV12-3 or TRBV12-4 and TRBJ2-7; perhaps TRBD2 as D (5 bases). Trimming left V 2 bases short and J 12 bases short, with 17 bases between. The CDR3 loop spans 13 amino acids. The CDR3 nucleotides are TGTGCCAGCAGTTTAATGTCCAGCGCCGAGGGGTACTTC. It specifies CASSLMSSAEGYF.

This clonotype was detected a few times. The chain couples TRBV7-9 to TRBJ2-1; tentative D call: TRBD1 (5 bases). Germline V gene sequence: CDR1 SEHNR, CDR2 FQNEAQ (reference sequence). Trimming left V 5 bases short and J 8 bases short, with 16 bases between. The CDR3 spans 14 residues. The CDR3 DNA sequence: TGTGCCAGCAGCCCGAGCGCAGGGCGCGATGAGCAGTTCTTC. Amino acids: CASSPSAGRDEQFF.

This rearrangement joins TRBV5-1 to TRBJ1-4; 7 bases match TRBD1. This CDR3 contains 14 residues. Germline V gene sequence: CDR1 SGHRS, CDR2 YFSETQ. Trimming cost V 2 bases and J 8 bases; bases outside gene matches: 6. This chain's CDR3 is CASSFQGDKEKLFF. The CDR3 DNA sequence: TGCGCCAGCAGCTTCCAGGGGGATAAGGAAAAACTGTTTTTT.

The chain is built from TRBV4-1 and TRBJ1-4; 10 bases map to TRBD1. The junction had 2 bases not matched to a gene; V was cut back by 1 base and J by 6 bases. Germline CDR1 MGHRA, CDR2 YSYEKL. This CDR3 has 15 residues. Here the CDR3 DNA reads TGCGCCAGCAGCCAAGGCGGGACAGGGGATGAAAAACTGTTTTTT. The encoded protein is CASSQGGTGDEKLFF.

This clonotype was detected ten times or more. The J gene is TRBJ2-7, the V gene TRBV2; no reliable D call. CDR1 and CDR2 from the germline V gene are SNHLY and FYNNEI. The CDR3 is 11 residues long. V was cut by 1 base and J by 8 bases, with 6 bases left in between. The CDR3 DNA reads TGTGCCAGCAGTGAAGAAGGCAAGCAGTACTTC. It is translated as CASSEEGKQYF.

The chain combines TRBV10-3 with TRBJ2-2; 13 positions match TRBD2. The length of the CDR3 is 17 residues. CDR1 and CDR2 (germline): ENHRY, SYGVKD. The V segment lost 5 bases and the J segment 1 base; nucleotides outside the gene matches: 4. The DNA of the CDR3 is TGTGCCATCAGTAACGGGACTAGCGGGAAGAACACCGGGGAGCTGTTTTTT. Residues: CAISNGTSGKNTGELFF.

This clonotype was picked up a small number of times. The chain uses TRBV3-1 and TRBJ2-2; 12 nucleotides match TRBD2. Germline V gene data show CDR1 as LGHDT and CDR2 as YNNKEL (reference sequence). The CDR3 runs 17 residues. V lost 2 bases to trimming and J lost 7 bases; unmatched junction nucleotides: 8. The CDR3 nucleotides are TGTGCCAGCAGCCAACAGACTAGCGGGAGTATCAGCGGGGAGCTGTTTTTT. Translating it yields CASSQQTSGSISGELFF. Together with reference TRBV3-1 and TRBJ2-2, the CDR3 gives the full variable domain: DTAVSQTPKYLVTQMGNDKSIKCEQNLGHDTMYWYKQDSKKFLKIMFSYNNKELIINETVPNRFSPKSPDKAHLNLHINSLELGDSAVYFCASSQQTSGSISGELFFGEGSRLTVL.

This clonotype appeared many times. V and J are TRBV28 and TRBJ2-7; D is unresolved. Trimming shortened V by 3 bases and J by 0 bases, and 12 bases separated the two germline ends. CDR3 length equals 15 residues. From germline, CDR1 is MDHEN and CDR2 SYDVKM. CDR3 DNA: TGTGCCAGCAGTTTGTTTCGCGGAGTCTCCTACGAGCAGTACTTC. Encoded protein: CASSLFRGVSYEQYF. The full variable domain, its missing parts supplied by reference TRBV28 and TRBJ2-7, is DVKVTQSSRYLVKRTGEKVFLECVQDMDHENMFWYRQDPGLGLRLIYFSYDVKMKEKGDIPEGYSVSREKKERFSLILESASTNQTSMYLCASSLFRGVSYEQYFGPGTRLTVT.

This clonotype was detected many times. V gene TRBV5-1 combines with J gene TRBJ1-1, with D possibly TRBD1 on 5 matching bases. Germline V gene sequence: CDR1 SGHRS, CDR2 YFSETQ. V was shortened by 2 bases and J by 0 bases, with 11 bases between the two germline ends. The CDR3 extends over 15 amino acids. The CDR3 protein is CASSFLGGMNTEAFF. The CDR3 DNA reads TGCGCCAGCAGCTTTTTGGGGGGAATGAACACTGAAGCTTTCTTT.